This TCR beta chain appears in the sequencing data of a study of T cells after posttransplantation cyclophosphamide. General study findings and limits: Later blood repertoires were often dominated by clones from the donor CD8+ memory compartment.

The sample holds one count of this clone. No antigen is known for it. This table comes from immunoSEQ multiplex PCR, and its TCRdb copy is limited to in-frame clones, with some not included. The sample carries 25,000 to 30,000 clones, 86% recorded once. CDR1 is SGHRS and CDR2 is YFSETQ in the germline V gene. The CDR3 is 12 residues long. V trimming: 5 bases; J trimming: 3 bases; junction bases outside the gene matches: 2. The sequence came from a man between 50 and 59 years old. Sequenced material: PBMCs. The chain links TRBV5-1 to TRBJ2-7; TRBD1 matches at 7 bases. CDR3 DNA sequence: TGCGCCAGCAGGACAGGGAACTACGAGCAGTACTTC. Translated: CASRTGNYEQYF.